The sequence of this TCR beta chain was determined in a study of breast tumors, draining lymph nodes, adjacent tissues. General observations from the study: The lymph node origin of tumor T cells was framed as consistent with a hypothesis, not demonstrated. Luminal-like breast cancer showed significantly higher tumor–nontumor repertoire similarity than basal-like.

This clonotype was counted many times. What it binds is not known. J gave up 6 bases and V 5 bases, and 4 bases lay outside the gene matches. The CDR3 has 15 amino acids. Germline CDR1 KGHDR, CDR2 SFDVKD. From the multiplex PCR reads, TCRdb called clonotypes with MiXCR, one entry per CDR3 protein. The sample holds about 180,000 distinct CDR3 sequences, about 30% seen once. Samples came from axillary lymph nodes draining the breast cancer. Sequenced input: axillary lymph node tissue. This clonotype was obtained from a female donor with breast cancer. Some clones in this sample may be carry-over from other donors' samples. The rearrangement uses TRBV24-1 and TRBJ2-1; 12 nucleotides align to TRBD2. CDR3 sequence reads: CATSALAGGPNEQFF. The CDR3 bases are TGTGCCACCAGTGCTCTAGCGGGGGGGCCCAATGAGCAGTTCTTC.